The following is a T cell receptor beta chain sequence with its context. Its antigen remains unknown. The data were obtained in a study of T cell repertoires in cytomegalovirus infection. For the study at large: HLA-B-restricted CMV epitopes that are well studied were used alongside recently identified HLA-C-restricted ones. A matching HLA type, together with CMV infection, was signaled by public TCR beta signatures.

Study-level points and caveats: The study found HLA-C-restricted CMV-specific TCR beta clonotypes dominating the ex vivo response. Frequencies of public TCR beta families were cumulated, and this identified carriers of CMV plus the relevant HLA.

V shed 2 bases and J shed 0 bases, with 8 bases lying between them. The V gene's germline CDR1 is LNHDA and CDR2 SQIVND (reference sequence). The CDR3 sequence is 15 residues long. TCRdb re-called the reads through MiXCR, storing one row per CDR3 protein. In the table there are hundreds of thousands of distinct CDR3 sequences, around 31% of which are singletons. The TCR was taken from a human donor in good health (CMV status not recorded). Some clones in this sample may be carry-over from other donors' samples. The sample here was cultured PBMCs, taken from culture after CMV antigen stimulation. The chain is built from TRBV19 and TRBJ1-3; D gene ambiguous. DNA of the CDR3: TGTGCCAGTAGTATAAGAGGAAACTCTGGAAACACCATATATTTT. This translates into CASSIRGNSGNTIYF.